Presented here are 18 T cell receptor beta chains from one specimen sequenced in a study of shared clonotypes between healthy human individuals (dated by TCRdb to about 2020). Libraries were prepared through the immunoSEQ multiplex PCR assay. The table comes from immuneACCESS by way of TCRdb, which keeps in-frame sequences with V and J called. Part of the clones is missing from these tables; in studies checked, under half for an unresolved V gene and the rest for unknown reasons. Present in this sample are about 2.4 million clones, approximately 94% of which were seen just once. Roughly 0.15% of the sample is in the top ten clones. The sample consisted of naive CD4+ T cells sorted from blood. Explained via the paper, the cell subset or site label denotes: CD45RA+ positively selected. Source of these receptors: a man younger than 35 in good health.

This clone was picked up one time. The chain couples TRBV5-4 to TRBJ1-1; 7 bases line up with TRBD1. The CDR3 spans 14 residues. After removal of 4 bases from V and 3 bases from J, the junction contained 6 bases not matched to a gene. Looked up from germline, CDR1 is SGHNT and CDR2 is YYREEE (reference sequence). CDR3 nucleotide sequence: TGTGCCAGCAGCCCAGACAGGGTAGACACTGAAGCTTTCTTT. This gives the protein CASSPDRVDTEAFF. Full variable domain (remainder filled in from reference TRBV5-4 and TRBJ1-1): ETGVTQSPTHLIKTRGQQVTLRCSSQSGHNTVSWYQQALGQGPQFIFQYYREEENGRGNFPPRFSGLQFPNYSSELNVNALELDDSALYLCASSPDRVDTEAFFGQGTRLTVV.

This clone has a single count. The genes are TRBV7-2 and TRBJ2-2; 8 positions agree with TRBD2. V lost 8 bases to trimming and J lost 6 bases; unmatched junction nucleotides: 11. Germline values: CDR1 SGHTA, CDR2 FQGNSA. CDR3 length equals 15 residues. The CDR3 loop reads CASRQASGSPGELFF. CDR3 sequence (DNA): TGTGCCAGCCGGCAGGCTAGCGGGTCCCCCGGGGAGCTGTTTTTT.

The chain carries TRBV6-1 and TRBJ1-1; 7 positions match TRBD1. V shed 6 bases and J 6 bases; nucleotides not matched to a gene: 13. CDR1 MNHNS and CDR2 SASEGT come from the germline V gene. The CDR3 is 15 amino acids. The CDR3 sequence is CASSNPHTGEAEAFF. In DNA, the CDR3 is TGTGCCAGCAGCAATCCTCACACAGGGGAGGCTGAAGCTTTCTTT.

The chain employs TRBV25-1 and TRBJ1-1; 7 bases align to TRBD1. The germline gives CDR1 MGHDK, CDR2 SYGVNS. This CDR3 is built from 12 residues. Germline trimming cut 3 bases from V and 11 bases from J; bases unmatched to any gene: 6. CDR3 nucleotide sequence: TGTGCCAGCAGTGATACAATCAGGGGGGCTTTCTTT. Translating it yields CASSDTIRGAFF.

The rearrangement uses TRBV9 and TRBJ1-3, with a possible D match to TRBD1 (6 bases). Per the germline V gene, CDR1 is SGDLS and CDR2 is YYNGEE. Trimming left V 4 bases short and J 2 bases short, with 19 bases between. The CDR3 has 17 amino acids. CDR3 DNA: TGTGCCAGCAGCCCCCGCGGGGCAGGGGTTGCTGGAAACACCATATATTTT. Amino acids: CASSPRGAGVAGNTIYF.

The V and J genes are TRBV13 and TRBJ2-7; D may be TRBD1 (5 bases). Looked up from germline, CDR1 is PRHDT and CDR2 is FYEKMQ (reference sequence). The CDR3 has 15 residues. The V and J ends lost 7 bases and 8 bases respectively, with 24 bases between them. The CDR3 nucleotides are TGTGCCAGCATCTCACCGGACAAACTACGATACAAGCAGTACTTC. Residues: CASISPDKLRYKQYF.

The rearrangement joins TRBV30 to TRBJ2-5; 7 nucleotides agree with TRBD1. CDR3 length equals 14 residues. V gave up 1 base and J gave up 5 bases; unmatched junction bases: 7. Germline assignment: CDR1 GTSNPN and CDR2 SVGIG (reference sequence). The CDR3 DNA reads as TGTGCCTGGAGTGGCCACAGGGGACGTGAGACCCAGTACTTC. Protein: CAWSGHRGRETQYF.

DNA for the CDR3: TGTGCCAGCAGCCGGACAGGTTATAATTCACCCCTCCACTTT. Encoded protein: CASSRTGYNSPLHF. The chain recombines TRBV7-9 with TRBJ1-6; 7 nucleotides match TRBD1. J lost 4 bases, V lost 5 bases, and 2 bases had no gene match. CDR1 and CDR2 from the germline V gene are SEHNR and FQNEAQ (reference sequence). The CDR3 runs to 14 residues.

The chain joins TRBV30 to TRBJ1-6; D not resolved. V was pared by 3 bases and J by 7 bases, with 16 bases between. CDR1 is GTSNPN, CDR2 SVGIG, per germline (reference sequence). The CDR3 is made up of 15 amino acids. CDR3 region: CAWSQLINGNSPLHF. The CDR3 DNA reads TGTGCCTGGAGCCAGCTCATCAATGGGAATTCACCCCTCCACTTT.

The CDR3 DNA reads TGTGCCAGCAGCTTCTACGGACAGCGCGAGCAGTACTTC. Translated: CASSFYGQREQYF. This rearrangement joins TRBV7-2 to TRBJ2-7; maybe TRBD1 (6 bases). Germline assignment: CDR1 SGHTA and CDR2 FQGNSA. This CDR3 spans 13 amino acids. V was clipped by 3 bases and J by 6 bases, with 12 bases between them.

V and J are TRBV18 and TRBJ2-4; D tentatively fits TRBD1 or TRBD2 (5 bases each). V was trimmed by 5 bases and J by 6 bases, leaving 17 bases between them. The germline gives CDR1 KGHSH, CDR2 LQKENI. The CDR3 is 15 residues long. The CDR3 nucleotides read TGTGCCAGCTCATCCGGGACCCATGACGGAAACATTCAGTACTTC. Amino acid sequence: CASSSGTHDGNIQYF.

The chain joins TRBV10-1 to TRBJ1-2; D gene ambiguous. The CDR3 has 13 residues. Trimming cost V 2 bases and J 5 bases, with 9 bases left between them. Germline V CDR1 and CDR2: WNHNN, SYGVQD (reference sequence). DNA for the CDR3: TGCGCCAGCAGTGAGGGGATGCCGTATGGCTACACCTTC. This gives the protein CASSEGMPYGYTF.

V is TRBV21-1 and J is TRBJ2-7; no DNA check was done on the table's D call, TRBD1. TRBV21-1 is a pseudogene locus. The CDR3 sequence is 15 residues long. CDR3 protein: CASSRRDTPRVEQYF. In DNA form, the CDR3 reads TGTGCCAGCAGCCGACGGGACACCCCTAGGGTCGAGCAGTACTTC.

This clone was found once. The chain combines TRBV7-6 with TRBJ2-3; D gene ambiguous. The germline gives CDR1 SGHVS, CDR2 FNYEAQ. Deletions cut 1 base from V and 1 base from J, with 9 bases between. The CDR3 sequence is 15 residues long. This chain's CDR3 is CASSLVGGGTDTQYF. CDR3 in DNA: TGTGCCAGCAGCTTAGTAGGCGGTGGCACAGATACGCAGTATTTT.

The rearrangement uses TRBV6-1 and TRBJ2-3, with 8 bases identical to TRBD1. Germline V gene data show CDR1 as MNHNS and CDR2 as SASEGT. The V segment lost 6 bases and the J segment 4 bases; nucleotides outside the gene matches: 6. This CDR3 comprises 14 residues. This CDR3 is CASRTGQVADTQYF. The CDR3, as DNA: TGTGCCAGCAGGACGGGACAGGTCGCAGATACGCAGTATTTT.

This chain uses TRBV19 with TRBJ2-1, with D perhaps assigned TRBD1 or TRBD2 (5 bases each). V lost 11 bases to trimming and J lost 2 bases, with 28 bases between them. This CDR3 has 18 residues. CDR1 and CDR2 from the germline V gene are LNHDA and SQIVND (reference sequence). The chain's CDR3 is CAAKSQGCLAGPYNEQFF. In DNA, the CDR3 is TGTGCCGCAAAAAGCCAGGGCTGTCTAGCTGGCCCCTACAATGAGCAGTTCTTC.

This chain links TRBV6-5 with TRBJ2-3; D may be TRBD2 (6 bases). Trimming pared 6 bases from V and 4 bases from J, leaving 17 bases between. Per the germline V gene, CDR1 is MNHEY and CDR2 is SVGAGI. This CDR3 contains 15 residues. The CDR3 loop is CASRPYSGSPDTQYF. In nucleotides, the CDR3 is TGTGCCAGCAGGCCCTATTCCGGGAGCCCAGATACGCAGTATTTT.

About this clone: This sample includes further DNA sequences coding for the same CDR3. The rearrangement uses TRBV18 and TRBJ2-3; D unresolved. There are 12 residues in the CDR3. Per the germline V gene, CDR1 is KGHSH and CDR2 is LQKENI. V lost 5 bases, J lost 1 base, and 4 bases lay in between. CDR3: CASSEGTDTQYF. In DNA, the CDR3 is TGTGCCAGCTCAGAAGGCACAGATACGCAGTATTTT.